This T cell receptor beta chain was found in a study of T cells after somatic rescue of genetic block. Generated by immunoSEQ multiplex PCR, the TCRdb table keeps only in-frame clones and is missing some. Of roughly 70,000 clones detected, 92% appear once; the ten largest clones hold around 2.8%. The germline gives CDR1 SGHNT, CDR2 YYREEE (reference sequence). The CDR3 loop spans 13 amino acids. Trimming took off 0 bases at V and 9 bases at J, with 10 bases between the two ends. This TCR came from a man aged 35-49 years. This chain links TRBV5-4 with TRBJ2-1; perhaps TRBD2 as D (5 bases). Sequenced material: peripheral blood mononuclear cells (PBMCs). The CDR3 DNA sequence: TGTGCCAGCAGCTTGGGGGAGAAAGGTGAGCAGTTCTTC. The encoded protein is CASSLGEKGEQFF.